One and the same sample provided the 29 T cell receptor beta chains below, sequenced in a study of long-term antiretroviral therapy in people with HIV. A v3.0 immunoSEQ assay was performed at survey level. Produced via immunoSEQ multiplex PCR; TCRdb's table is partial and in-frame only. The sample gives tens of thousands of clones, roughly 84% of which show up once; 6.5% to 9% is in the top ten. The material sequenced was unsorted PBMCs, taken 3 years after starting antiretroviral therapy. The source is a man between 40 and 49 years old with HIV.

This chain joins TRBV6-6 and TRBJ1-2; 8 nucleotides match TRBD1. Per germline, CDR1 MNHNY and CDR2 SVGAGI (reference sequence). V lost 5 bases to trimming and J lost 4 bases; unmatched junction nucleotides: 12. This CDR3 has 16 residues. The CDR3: CASSNRDRRDPYGYTF. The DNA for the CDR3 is TGTGCCAGCAGTAACCGGGACAGGCGAGACCCCTATGGCTACACCTTC.

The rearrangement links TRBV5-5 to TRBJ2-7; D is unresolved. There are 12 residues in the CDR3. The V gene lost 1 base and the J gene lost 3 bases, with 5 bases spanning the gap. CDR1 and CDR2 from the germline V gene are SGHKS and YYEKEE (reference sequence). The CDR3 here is CASSLTGYEQYF. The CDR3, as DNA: TGTGCCAGCAGCTTGACGGGCTACGAGCAGTACTTC.

CDR3 bases: TGTGCCAGCAGTTACGACTACAGGAGCTCTGGAAACACCATATATTTT. As protein: CASSYDYRSSGNTIYF. The V gene is TRBV6-5, the J gene TRBJ1-3; tentatively, D is TRBD1 (5 bases). In germline, CDR1 is MNHEY, CDR2 SVGAGI. This CDR3 has 16 residues. V lost 2 bases, J lost 0 bases, and 11 bases lay in between.

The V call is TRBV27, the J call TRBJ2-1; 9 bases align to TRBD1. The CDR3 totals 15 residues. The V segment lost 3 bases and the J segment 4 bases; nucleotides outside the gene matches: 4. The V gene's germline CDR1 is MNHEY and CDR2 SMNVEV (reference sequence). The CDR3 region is CASSFYRGPYNEQFF. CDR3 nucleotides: TGTGCCAGCAGTTTTTACAGGGGGCCTTACAATGAGCAGTTCTTC.

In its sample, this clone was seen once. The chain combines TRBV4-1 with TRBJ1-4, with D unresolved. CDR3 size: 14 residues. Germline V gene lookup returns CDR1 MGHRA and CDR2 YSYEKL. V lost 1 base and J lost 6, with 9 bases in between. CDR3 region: CASSQGARDEKLFF. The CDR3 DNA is TGCGCCAGCAGCCAAGGAGCGAGGGATGAAAAACTGTTTTTT.

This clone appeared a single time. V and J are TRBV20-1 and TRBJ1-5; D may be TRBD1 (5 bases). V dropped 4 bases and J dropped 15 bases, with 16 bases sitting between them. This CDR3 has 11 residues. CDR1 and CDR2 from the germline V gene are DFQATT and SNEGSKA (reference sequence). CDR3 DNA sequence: TGCAGTGCTATGGAGGGACCTGAAAGGCATTTT. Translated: CSAMEGPERHF.

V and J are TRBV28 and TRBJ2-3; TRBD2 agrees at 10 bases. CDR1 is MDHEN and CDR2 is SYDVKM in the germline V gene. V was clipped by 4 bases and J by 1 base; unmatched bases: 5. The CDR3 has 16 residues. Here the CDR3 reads CASSSPSGRGTDTQYF. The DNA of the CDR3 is TGTGCCAGCAGTTCCCCCAGCGGGAGGGGCACAGATACGCAGTATTTT.

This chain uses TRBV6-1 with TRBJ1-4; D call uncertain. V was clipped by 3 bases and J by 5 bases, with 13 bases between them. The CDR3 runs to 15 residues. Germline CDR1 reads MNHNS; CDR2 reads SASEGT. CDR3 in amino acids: CASSEVHRGNEKLFF. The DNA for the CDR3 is TGTGCCAGCAGTGAGGTGCACAGAGGAAATGAAAAACTGTTTTTT.

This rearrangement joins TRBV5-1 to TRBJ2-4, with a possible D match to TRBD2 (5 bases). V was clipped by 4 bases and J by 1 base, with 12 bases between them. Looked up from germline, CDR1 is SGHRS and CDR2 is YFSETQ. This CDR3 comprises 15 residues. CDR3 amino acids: CASSRVPGAKNIQYF. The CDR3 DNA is TGCGCCAGCAGCCGGGTTCCGGGGGCCAAAAACATTCAGTACTTC.

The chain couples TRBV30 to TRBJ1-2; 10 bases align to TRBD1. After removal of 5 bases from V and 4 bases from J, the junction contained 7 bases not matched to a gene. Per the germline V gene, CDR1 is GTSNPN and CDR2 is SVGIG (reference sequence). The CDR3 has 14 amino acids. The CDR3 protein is CAWGRDRGTYGYTF. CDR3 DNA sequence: TGTGCCTGGGGGAGGGACAGGGGTACCTATGGCTACACCTTC.

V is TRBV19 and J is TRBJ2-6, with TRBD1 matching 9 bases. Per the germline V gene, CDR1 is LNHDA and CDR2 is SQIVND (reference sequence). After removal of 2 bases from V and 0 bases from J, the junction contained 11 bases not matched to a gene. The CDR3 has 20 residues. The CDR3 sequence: CASSIYGTGTFYSGANVLTF. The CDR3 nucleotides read TGTGCCAGTAGTATATACGGGACAGGGACATTTTACTCTGGGGCCAACGTCCTGACTTTC.

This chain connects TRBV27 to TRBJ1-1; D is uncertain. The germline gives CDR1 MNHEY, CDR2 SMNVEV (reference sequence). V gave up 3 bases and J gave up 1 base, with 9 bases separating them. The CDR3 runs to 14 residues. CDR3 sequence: CASSFRTTNTEAFF. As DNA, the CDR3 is TGTGCCAGCAGTTTCAGGACTACGAACACTGAAGCTTTCTTT.

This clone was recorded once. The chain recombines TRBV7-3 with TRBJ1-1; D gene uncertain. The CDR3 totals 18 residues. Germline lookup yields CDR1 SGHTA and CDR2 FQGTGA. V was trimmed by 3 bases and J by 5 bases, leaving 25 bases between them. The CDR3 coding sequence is TGTGCCAGCAGCTTGGACCCGGACCCCTGGATTGGGCGGACTGAAGCTTTCTTT. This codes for CASSLDPDPWIGRTEAFF.

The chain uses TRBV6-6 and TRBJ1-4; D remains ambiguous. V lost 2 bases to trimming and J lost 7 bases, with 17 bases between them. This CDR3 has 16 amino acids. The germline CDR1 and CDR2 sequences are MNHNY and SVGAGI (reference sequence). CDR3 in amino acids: CASSYPFGEVLEKLFF. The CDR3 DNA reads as TGTGCCAGCAGTTACCCATTCGGAGAGGTACTTGAAAAACTGTTTTTT.

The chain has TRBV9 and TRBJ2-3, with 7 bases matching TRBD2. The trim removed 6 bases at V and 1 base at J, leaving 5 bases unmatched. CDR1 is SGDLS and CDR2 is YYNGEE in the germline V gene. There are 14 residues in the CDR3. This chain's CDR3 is CASTREDGTDTQYF. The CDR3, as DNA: TGTGCCAGCACCCGGGAGGACGGCACAGATACGCAGTATTTT.

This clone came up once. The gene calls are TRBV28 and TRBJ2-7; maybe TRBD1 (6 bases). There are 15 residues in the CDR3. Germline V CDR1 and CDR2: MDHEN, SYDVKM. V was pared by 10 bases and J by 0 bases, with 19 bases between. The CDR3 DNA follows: TGTGCCACCAGACAACCCCACAGGGACTCCTACGAGCAGTACTTC. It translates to CATRQPHRDSYEQYF.

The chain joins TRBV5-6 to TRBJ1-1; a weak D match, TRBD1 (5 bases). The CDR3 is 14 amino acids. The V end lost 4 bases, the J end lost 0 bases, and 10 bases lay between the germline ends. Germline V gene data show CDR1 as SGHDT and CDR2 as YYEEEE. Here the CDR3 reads CASSPGRLNTEAFF. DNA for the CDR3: TGTGCCAGCAGCCCGGGACGGCTGAACACTGAAGCTTTCTTT. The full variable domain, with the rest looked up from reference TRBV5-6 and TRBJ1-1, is DAGVTQSPTHLIKTRGQQVTLRCSPKSGHDTVSWYQQALGQGPQFIFQYYEEEERQRGNFPDRFSGHQFPNYSSELNVNALLLGDSALYLCASSPGRLNTEAFFGQGTRLTVV.

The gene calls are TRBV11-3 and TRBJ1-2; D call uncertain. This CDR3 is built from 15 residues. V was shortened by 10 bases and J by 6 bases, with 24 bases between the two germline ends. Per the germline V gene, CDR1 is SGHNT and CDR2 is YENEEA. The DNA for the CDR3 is TGTGCCACCCGAGGAGGCGCAGGATCCCTCGATGGCTACACCTTC. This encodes CATRGGAGSLDGYTF.

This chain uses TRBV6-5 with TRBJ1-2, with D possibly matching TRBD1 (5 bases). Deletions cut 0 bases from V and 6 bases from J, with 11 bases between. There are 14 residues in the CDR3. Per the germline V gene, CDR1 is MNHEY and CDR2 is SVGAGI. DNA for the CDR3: TGTGCCAGCAGTTACTCGGGCGGGGGAGATGGCTACACCTTC. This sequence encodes CASSYSGGGDGYTF.

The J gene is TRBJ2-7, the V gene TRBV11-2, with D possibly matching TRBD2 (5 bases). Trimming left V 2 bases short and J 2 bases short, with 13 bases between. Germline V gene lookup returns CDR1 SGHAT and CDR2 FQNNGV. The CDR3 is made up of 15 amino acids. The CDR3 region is CASSLQAGRAYEQYF. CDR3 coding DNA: TGTGCCAGCAGCTTACAGGCGGGTAGAGCCTACGAGCAGTACTTC.

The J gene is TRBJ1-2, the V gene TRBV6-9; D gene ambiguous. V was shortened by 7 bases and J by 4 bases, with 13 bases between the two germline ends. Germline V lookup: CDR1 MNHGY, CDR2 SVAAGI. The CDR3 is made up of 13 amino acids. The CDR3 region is CASTYGKTYGYTF. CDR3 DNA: TGTGCCAGCACTTACGGAAAGACCTATGGCTACACCTTC.

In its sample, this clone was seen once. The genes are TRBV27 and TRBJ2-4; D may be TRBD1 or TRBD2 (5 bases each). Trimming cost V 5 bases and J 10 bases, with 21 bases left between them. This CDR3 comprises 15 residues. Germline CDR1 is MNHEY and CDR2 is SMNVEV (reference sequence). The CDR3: CASSPRPGLVFIQYF. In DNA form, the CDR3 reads TGTGCCAGCAGTCCCAGACCGGGGCTTGTATTTATTCAGTACTTC.

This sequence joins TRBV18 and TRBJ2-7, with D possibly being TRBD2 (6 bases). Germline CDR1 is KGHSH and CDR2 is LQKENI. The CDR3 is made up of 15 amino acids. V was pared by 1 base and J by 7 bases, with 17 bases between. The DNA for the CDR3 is TGTGCCAGCTCACCACAGAGGGAGTCTGCGGGAGAGCAGTACTTC. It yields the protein CASSPQRESAGEQYF.

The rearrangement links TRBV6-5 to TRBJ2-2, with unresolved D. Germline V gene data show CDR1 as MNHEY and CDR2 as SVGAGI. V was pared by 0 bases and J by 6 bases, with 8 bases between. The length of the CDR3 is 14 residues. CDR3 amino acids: CASSYSMRSGELFF. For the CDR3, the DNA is TGTGCCAGCAGTTACTCGATGAGATCCGGGGAGCTGTTTTTT.

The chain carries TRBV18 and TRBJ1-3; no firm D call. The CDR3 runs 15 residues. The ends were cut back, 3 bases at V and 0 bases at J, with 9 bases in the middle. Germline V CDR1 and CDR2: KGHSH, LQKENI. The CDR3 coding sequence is TGTGCCAGCTCACCCGTGGGATACTCTGGAAACACCATATATTTT. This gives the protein CASSPVGYSGNTIYF.

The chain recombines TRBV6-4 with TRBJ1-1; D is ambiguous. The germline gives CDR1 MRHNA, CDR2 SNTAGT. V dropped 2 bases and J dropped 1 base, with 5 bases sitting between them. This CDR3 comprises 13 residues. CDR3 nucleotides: TGTGCCAGCAGTGACGGGAGGAACACTGAAGCTTTCTTT. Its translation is CASSDGRNTEAFF.

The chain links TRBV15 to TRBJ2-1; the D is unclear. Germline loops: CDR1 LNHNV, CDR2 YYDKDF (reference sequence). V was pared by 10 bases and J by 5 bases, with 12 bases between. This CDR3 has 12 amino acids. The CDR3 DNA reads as TGTGCCATCTTGAACAGCGACAATGAGCAGTTCTTC. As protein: CAILNSDNEQFF.

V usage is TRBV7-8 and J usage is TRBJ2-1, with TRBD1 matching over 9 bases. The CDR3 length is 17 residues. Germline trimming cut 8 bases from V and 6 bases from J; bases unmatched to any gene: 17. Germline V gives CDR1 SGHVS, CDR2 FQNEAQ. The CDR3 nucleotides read TGTGCCAGCGTCCTACGGGCCTCCGGGACAGGGATCAATGAGCAGTTCTTC. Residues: CASVLRASGTGINEQFF.

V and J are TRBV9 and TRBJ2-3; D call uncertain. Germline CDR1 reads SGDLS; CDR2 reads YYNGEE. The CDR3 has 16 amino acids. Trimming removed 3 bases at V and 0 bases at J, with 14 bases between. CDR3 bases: TGTGCCAGCAGCGGTCCGCTCGACGGGAGCACAGATACGCAGTATTTT. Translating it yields CASSGPLDGSTDTQYF.